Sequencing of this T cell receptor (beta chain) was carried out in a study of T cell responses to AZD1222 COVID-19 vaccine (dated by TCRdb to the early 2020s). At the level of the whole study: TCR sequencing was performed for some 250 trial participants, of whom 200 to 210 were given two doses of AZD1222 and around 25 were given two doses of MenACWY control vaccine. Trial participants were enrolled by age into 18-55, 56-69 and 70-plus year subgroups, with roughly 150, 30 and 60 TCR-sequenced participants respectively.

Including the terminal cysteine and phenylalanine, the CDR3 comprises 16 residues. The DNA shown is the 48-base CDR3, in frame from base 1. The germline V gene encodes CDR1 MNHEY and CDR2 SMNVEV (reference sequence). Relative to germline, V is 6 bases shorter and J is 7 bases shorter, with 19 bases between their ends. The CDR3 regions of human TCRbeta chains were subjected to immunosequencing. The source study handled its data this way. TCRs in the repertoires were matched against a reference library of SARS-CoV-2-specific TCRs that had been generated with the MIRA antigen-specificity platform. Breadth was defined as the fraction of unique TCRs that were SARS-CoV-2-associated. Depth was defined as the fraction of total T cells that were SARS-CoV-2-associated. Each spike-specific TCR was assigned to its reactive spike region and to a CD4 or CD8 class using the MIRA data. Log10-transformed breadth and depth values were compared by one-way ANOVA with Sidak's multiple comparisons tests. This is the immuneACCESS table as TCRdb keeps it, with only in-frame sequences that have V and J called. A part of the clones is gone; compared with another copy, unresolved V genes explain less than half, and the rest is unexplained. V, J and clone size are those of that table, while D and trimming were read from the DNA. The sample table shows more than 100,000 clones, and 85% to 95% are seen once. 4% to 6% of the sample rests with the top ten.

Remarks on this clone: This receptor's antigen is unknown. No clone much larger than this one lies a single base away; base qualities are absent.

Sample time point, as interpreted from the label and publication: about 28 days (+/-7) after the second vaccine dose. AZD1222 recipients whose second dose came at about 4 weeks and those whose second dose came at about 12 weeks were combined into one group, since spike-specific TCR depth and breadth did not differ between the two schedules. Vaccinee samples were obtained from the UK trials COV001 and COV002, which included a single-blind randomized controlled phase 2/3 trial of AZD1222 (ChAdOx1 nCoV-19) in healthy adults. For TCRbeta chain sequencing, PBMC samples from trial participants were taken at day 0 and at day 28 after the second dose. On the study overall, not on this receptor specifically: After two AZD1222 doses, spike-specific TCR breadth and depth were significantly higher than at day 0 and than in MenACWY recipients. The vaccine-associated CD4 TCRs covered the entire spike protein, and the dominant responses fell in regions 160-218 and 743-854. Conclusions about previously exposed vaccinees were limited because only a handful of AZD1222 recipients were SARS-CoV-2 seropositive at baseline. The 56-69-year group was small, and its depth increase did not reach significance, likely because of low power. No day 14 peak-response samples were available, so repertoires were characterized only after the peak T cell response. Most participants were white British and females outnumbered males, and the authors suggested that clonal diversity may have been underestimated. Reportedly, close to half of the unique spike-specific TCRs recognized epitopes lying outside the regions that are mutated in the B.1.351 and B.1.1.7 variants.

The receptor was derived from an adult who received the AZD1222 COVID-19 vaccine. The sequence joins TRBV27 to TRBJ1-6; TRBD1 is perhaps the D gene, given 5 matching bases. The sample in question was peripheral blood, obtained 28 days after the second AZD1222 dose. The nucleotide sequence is TGTGCCAGCAGCCCGGGGTGGGGGATCCCCAATTCACCCCTCCACTTT. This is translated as CASSPGWGIPNSPLHF.